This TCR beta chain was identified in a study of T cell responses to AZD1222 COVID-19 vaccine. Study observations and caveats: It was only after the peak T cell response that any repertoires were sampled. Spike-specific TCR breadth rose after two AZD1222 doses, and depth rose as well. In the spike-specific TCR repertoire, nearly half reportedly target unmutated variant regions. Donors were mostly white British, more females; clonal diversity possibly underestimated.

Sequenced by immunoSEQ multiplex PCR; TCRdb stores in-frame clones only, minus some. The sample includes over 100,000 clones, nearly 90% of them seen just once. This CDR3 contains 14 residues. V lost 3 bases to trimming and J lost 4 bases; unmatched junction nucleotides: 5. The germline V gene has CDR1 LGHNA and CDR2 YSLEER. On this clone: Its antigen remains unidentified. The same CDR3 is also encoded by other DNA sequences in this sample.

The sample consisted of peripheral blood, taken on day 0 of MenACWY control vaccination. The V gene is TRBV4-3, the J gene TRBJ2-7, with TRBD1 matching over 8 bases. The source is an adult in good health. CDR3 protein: CASSQDRAGYEQYF. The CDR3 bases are TGCGCCAGCAGCCAGGACAGGGCGGGATACGAGCAGTACTTC.